This TCR beta chain was observed in a study of Ad26.COV2.S vaccination and SARS-CoV-2 variants. Overall study context: Within the COV1001 Ad26.COV2.S trial arm, the donor was enrolled. Dosing was one shot or two shots 56 days apart. Study-level findings and limits: Measures of TCR breadth and depth may have fallen short of total T cell responses. Recipients of either vaccine or placebo displayed similar breadth of non-spike TCRs.

TCRdb's table, derived via immunoSEQ multiplex PCR, lists solely in-frame clones and lacks some. The sample lists about 680,000 clones; 89% were seen once. Treatment denoted: some 20 received Ad26.COV2.S at low or high dose, single or two shots; about 5 received placebo; per-sample allocation not given. Specimens were obtained on day 63 following the first vaccine or placebo injection. CDR1 is MDHEN and CDR2 is SYDVKM in the germline V gene. This CDR3 has 14 amino acids. The V end lost 6 bases, the J end lost 8 bases, and 16 bases lay between the germline ends. Concerning this clone itself: The antigen remains undetermined.

This sample comprised peripheral blood, obtained in a trial of Ad26.COV2.S vaccine versus placebo. The receptor was isolated from a person between 18 and 59 years old who received the Ad26.COV2.S COVID-19 vaccine or a placebo. This chain links TRBV28 with TRBJ1-4; a possible D gene is TRBD1 (5 bases). In nucleotides, the CDR3 is TGTGCCAGCAGCTTGCGGGGGATTGGAGAAAAACTGTTTTTT. Protein: CASSLRGIGEKLFF.